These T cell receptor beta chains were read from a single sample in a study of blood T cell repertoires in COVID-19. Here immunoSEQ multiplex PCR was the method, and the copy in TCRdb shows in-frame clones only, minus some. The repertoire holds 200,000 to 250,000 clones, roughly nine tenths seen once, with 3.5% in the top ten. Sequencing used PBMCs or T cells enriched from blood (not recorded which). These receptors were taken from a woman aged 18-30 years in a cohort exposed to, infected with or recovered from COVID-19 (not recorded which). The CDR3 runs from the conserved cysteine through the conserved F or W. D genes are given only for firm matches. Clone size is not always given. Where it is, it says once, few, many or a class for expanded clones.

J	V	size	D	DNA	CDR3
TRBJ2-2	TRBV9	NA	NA	TGTGCCAGCAGCACGGCAGGGGATGTCGGGGAGCTGTTTTTT	CASSTAGDVGELFF
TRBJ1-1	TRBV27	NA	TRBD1	TGTGCCAGCAGTCTCCAGGACAGGGCGGGGGCTTTCTTT	CASSLQDRAGAFF
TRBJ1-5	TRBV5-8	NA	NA	TGTGCCAGCAGCTTGGGGGAGTGGGGCAATCAGCCCCAGCATTTT	CASSLGEWGNQPQHF
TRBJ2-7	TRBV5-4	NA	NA	TGTGCCAGCAGCTCCACACAAGCCTACGAGCAGTACTTC	CASSSTQAYEQYF
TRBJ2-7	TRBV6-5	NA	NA	TGTGCCAGCAGTTTGGAAGGGGCCACTTCCTACGAGCAGTACTTC	CASSLEGATSYEQYF
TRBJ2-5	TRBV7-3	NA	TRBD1	TGTGCCAGCAGCTTAAGCCGGGACAGGGAGGGGGAGACCCAGTACTTC	CASSLSRDREGETQYF
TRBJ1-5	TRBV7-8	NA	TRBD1	TGTGCCAGCAGCTCCACAGGGGTTAGCAATCAGCCCCAGCATTTT	CASSSTGVSNQPQHF
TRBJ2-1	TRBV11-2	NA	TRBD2	TGTGCCAGCAGCTCCCGGGGTCCTAGCGGAGTTTACAATGAGCAGTTCTTC	CASSSRGPSGVYNEQFF
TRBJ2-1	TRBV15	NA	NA	TGTGCCGCCGGAACAACTACCTACAATGAGCAGTTCTTC	CAAGTTTYNEQFF
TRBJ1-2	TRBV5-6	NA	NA	TGTGCCAGCAGCTTGGCCGACTATGGCTACACCTTC	CASSLADYGYTF
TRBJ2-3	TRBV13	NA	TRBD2	TGTGCCAGCAGCTTTCCTCCGGGACTAGCGGTCACAGATACGCAGTATTTT	CASSFPPGLAVTDTQYF
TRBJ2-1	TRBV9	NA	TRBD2	TGTGCCAGCAGCGCCTCTAGCGGGAGCCACAATGAGCAGTTCTTC	CASSASSGSHNEQFF
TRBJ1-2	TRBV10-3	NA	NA	TGTGCCATCGCGGCTTTAAATTGGGATGGCTACACCTTC	CAIAALNWDGYTF
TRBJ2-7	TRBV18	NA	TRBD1	TGTGCCAGCTCACCGGGGACAGCCCCCTCCCAGGCCGAGCAGTACTTC	CASSPGTAPSQAEQYF
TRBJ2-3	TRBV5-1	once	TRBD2	TGCGCCAGCATGCAAGTAGCGGGGACAGATACGCAGTATTTT	CASMQVAGTDTQYF
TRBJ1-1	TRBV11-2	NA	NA	TGTGCCAGCAGCTTGGCTACCCGGGGAGCTTTCTTT	CASSLATRGAFF
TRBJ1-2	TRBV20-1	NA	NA	TGCAGTGCTAGTTCAGGGGTAACGGGCTACACCTTC	CSASSGVTGYTF
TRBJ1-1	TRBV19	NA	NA	TGTGCCAGCAAACACGGGAGGCTAGGCCCTTGGCCCTCCTCTAACACTGAAGCTTTCTTT	CASKHGRLGPWPSSNTEAFF
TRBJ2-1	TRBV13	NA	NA	TGTGCCAGCAGCGACCTCGGCGGAAGCTCCTACAATGAGCAGTTCTTC	CASSDLGGSSYNEQFF
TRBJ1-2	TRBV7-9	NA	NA	TGTGCCAGCAGCTTAGCCGACCTACTGGGGCTCTATGGCTACACCTTC	CASSLADLLGLYGYTF
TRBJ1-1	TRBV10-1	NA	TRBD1	TGCGCCTCATCGGGACAGGGGGTTACTGAAGCTTTCTTT	CASSGQGVTEAFF
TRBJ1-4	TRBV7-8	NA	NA	TGTGCCAGCAGCTTAGTGTCCAGTCGCCATGAAAAACTGTTTTTT	CASSLVSSRHEKLFF
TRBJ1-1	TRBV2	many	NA	TGTGCCAGCAGTGAAGTCCCAACACCATGGACTGAAGCTTTCTTT	CASSEVPTPWTEAFF
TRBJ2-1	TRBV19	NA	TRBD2	TGTGCCAGTAGTCCTCGACTTGGAGCGGGGTTTAACAATGAGCAGTTCTTC	CASSPRLGAGFNNEQFF
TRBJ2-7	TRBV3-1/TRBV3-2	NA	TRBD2	TGTGCCAGCAGCCAAAATCTAGCGGGGCGGCACGAGCAGTACTTC	CASSQNLAGRHEQYF
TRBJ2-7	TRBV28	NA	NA	TGTGCCACCGTCGACATTTCACACGAGCAGTACTTC	CATVDISHEQYF
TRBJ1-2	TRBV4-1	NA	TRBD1	TGCGCCAGCAGCCAAGCGGACAGGGACGATGGCTACACCTTC	CASSQADRDDGYTF
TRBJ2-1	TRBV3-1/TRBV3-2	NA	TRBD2	TGTGCCAGCAGCCAAGAGGCTCTAGCGGGGGGTTTCAATGAGCAGTTCTTC	CASSQEALAGGFNEQFF
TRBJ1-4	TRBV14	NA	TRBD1	TGTGCCAGCAGCTTGGGACAGGAAAATGAAAAACTGTTTTTT	CASSLGQENEKLFF
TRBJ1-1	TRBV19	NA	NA	TGTGCCAGTAGTAAAGGGACACCCGCACTTGAGACTGAAGCTTTCTTT	CASSKGTPALETEAFF
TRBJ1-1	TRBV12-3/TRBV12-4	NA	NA	TGTGCCAGCAGTCTGCAGGGGACCACTGAAGCTTTCTTT	CASSLQGTTEAFF
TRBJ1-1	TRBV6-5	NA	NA	TGTGCCAGCAGTTACGTGGCGGGGGCTCGCACTGAAGCTTTCTTT	CASSYVAGARTEAFF
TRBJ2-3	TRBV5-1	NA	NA	TGCGCCAGCAGCGTTCTGACAGGCGATAGCACAGATACGCAGTATTTT	CASSVLTGDSTDTQYF
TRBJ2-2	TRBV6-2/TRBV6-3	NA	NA	TGTGCCAGCAGTTACTCGATGGAGGCTCGCGGAGAGCTGTTTTTT	CASSYSMEARGELFF
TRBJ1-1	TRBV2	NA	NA	TGTGCCAGCAGTGAATTGGGGGCCTCGAACACTGAAGCTTTCTTT	CASSELGASNTEAFF
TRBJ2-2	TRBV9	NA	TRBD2	TGTGCCAGCAGCGTTTTAGCGGGAGTGAACACCGGGGAGCTGTTTTTT	CASSVLAGVNTGELFF
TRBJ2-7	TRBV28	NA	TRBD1	TGTGCCAGCAGTTTAATGGGACAGGGCAACTACGAGCAGTACTTC	CASSLMGQGNYEQYF